This is a list of T cell receptor beta chains from one sample in a study of beta chain features in type 1 diabetes. The assay was immunoSEQ multiplex PCR, and TCRdb's table has in-frame clones only and misses some. The repertoire consists of 130,000 or so clones, with about 9.2% occurring once and the leading ten covering 0.68%. The specimen was central memory CD4+ T cells from blood. Receptors originate from a man in his late teens or twenties in good health. Each CDR3 is given with its conserved first and last residue. Fields, in order: CDR3 DNA, CDR3 protein, CDR3 length, clone size, D gene, V gene, J gene. The D gene is left open where the match is weak. Expanded clones are given a class, and other clones once, few, many or no size at all.

DNA: TGTGCCAGCAGTCCTTCGCGGGGGGGTGCCGAGACCCAGTACTTC
CDR3: CASSPSRGGAETQYF
length: 15
size: few
D: TRBD2
V: TRBV27
J: TRBJ2-5

DNA: TGTGCCAGTAGTATAACGGAGGCCAGGGGGGCGCCCCAGCATTTT
CDR3: CASSITEARGAPQHF
length: 15
size: NA
D: TRBD1
V: TRBV19
J: TRBJ1-5

DNA: TGCGCCAGCAGCCAGACCGGGACAGTAAACACTGAAGCTTTCTTT
CDR3: CASSQTGTVNTEAFF
length: 15
size: few
D: TRBD1
V: TRBV5-1
J: TRBJ1-1

DNA: TGTGCCATCCCACGGGACAGACGTAATTCACCCCTCCACTTT
CDR3: CAIPRDRRNSPLHF
length: 14
size: few
D: TRBD1
V: TRBV7-2
J: TRBJ1-6

DNA: TGCGCCAGCAGCCAAGTGGGACAGCACTATGGCTACACCTTC
CDR3: CASSQVGQHYGYTF
length: 14
size: NA
D: TRBD1
V: TRBV7-2
J: TRBJ1-2

DNA: TGTGCCAGCAGTTCCCCGGGACATGGCTCTGGAAACACCATATATTTT
CDR3: CASSSPGHGSGNTIYF
length: 16
size: few
D: NA
V: TRBV28
J: TRBJ1-3

DNA: TGTGCCAGTAGTATTAGGGGCTCCAACACTGAAGCTTTCTTT
CDR3: CASSIRGSNTEAFF
length: 14
size: NA
D: NA
V: TRBV19
J: TRBJ1-1

DNA: TGCGCCAGCAGCCAAGATCCGGCAGCCACAACGGGTTACGAGCAGTACTTC
CDR3: CASSQDPAATTGYEQYF
length: 17
size: few
D: NA
V: TRBV4-1
J: TRBJ2-7

DNA: TGTGCCAGCACCCGACAGGGACGGTCAAATAATTCACCCCTCCACTTT
CDR3: CASTRQGRSNNSPLHF
length: 16
size: NA
D: TRBD1
V: TRBV27
J: TRBJ1-6

DNA: TGTGCCAGCAGCTTTCCTAGCGGGGGCACAGATACGCAGTATTTT
CDR3: CASSFPSGGTDTQYF
length: 15
size: NA
D: TRBD2
V: TRBV5-4
J: TRBJ2-3

DNA: TGTGCCAGCAGCGGGTCGGGGGATGAGCAGTTCTTC
CDR3: CASSGSGDEQFF
length: 12
size: many
D: NA
V: TRBV7-9
J: TRBJ2-1

DNA: TGTGCCAGCAGTGCGGACAGGGGACGTGGTCAAGAGACCCAGTACTTC
CDR3: CASSADRGRGQETQYF
length: 16
size: few
D: TRBD1
V: TRBV25-1
J: TRBJ2-5

DNA: TGCAGCGTGGGATCACTAGGCGATACGCAGTATTTT
CDR3: CSVGSLGDTQYF
length: 12
size: few
D: NA
V: TRBV29-1
J: TRBJ2-3

DNA: TGTGCCAGCAGTCACGGGACAGACAATGAGCAGTTCTTC
CDR3: CASSHGTDNEQFF
length: 13
size: few
D: TRBD1
V: TRBV27
J: TRBJ2-1

DNA: TGTGCCAGCAGCTCTGGGACAGTCGTCTCACTGCATGATGGCTACACCTTC
CDR3: CASSSGTVVSLHDGYTF
length: 17
size: few
D: TRBD1
V: TRBV7-9
J: TRBJ1-2

DNA: TGCGCCAGCAGCCCGGGACTAGCGGGGATGGAGACCCAGTACTTC
CDR3: CASSPGLAGMETQYF
length: 15
size: NA
D: TRBD2
V: TRBV5-1
J: TRBJ2-5

DNA: TGTGCCAGCAGCTTTTCCGCGAGGAACTATGGCTACACCTTC
CDR3: CASSFSARNYGYTF
length: 14
size: many
D: NA
V: TRBV7-9
J: TRBJ1-2

DNA: TGTGCCAGCAGCTCCCAACGGTACTCTGGAAACACCATATATTTT
CDR3: CASSSQRYSGNTIYF
length: 15
size: many
D: NA
V: TRBV7-9
J: TRBJ1-3

DNA: TGTGCCAGCAGCCCAGGACAGACATCAACTAATGAAAAACTGTTTTTT
CDR3: CASSPGQTSTNEKLFF
length: 16
size: NA
D: NA
V: TRBV7-2
J: TRBJ1-4

DNA: TGTGCCAGCAGGAAAGGACTAGCGGGGGGAGACGACGAGCAGTACTTC
CDR3: CASRKGLAGGDDEQYF
length: 16
size: NA
D: TRBD2
V: TRBV6-6
J: TRBJ2-7

DNA: TGTGCCAGCACCCGAGAGGGCGGAATCTACGAGCAGTACTTC
CDR3: CASTREGGIYEQYF
length: 14
size: few
D: NA
V: TRBV2
J: TRBJ2-7

DNA: TGTGCCAGCAGCTCCTGGACAGGGGTCTATGGCTACACCTTC
CDR3: CASSSWTGVYGYTF
length: 14
size: few
D: TRBD1
V: TRBV11-2
J: TRBJ1-2

DNA: TGCGCCAGCAGCTGGACGACAGGGACCTACGAGCAGTACTTC
CDR3: CASSWTTGTYEQYF
length: 14
size: few
D: TRBD1
V: TRBV5-1
J: TRBJ2-7

DNA: TGTGCCAGCTCACCGAGGGTATCGGAGACCCAGTACTTC
CDR3: CASSPRVSETQYF
length: 13
size: few
D: NA
V: TRBV18
J: TRBJ2-5

DNA: TGTGCCAGCAGCGGGGATGGAGGACGGTTAGATACGCAGTATTTT
CDR3: CASSGDGGRLDTQYF
length: 15
size: few
D: NA
V: TRBV28
J: TRBJ2-3

DNA: TGTGCCAGCAGTTACCCTCCAGGGGGTGCTGGCTACACCTTC
CDR3: CASSYPPGGAGYTF
length: 14
size: few
D: TRBD1
V: TRBV6-6
J: TRBJ1-2

DNA: TGTGCCACCGGAGGACCGCGGGGTAGCTCCTACAATGAGCAGTTCTTC
CDR3: CATGGPRGSSYNEQFF
length: 16
size: few
D: NA
V: TRBV15
J: TRBJ2-1

DNA: TGTGCCAGCAGGATGGGGACAGGGAGCCACGAGCAGTACTTC
CDR3: CASRMGTGSHEQYF
length: 14
size: few
D: TRBD1
V: TRBV6-1
J: TRBJ2-7

DNA: TGTGCCAGCAGCTTAGATGGAGGGCCCTCCTACGAGCAGTACTTC
CDR3: CASSLDGGPSYEQYF
length: 15
size: NA
D: NA
V: TRBV7-2
J: TRBJ2-7

DNA: TGTGCCAGCAGTATCGGGACAGGGCGCGCTTTCTTT
CDR3: CASSIGTGRAFF
length: 12
size: NA
D: TRBD1
V: TRBV2
J: TRBJ1-1

DNA: TGTGCACAGGGGACCGTCGGCTACGAGCAGTACTTC
CDR3: CAQGTVGYEQYF
length: 12
size: few
D: TRBD1
V: TRBV2
J: TRBJ2-7

DNA: TGTGCCAGCAGCCTAGAGGGGGCAGGTGAAAAACTGTTTTTT
CDR3: CASSLEGAGEKLFF
length: 14
size: NA
D: TRBD1
V: TRBV4-2
J: TRBJ1-4

DNA: TGTGCCAGCAAACCTTCACGGGGAGGCGCCTACGAGCAGTACTTC
CDR3: CASKPSRGGAYEQYF
length: 15
size: few
D: NA
V: TRBV19
J: TRBJ2-7

DNA: TGTGCCAGCACGGCAGGGGCTGGAAACACCATATATTTT
CDR3: CASTAGAGNTIYF
length: 13
size: few
D: NA
V: TRBV7-2
J: TRBJ1-3

DNA: TGTGCCAGCAGCTTAGGCCCAGTTAATGAAAAACTGTTTTTT
CDR3: CASSLGPVNEKLFF
length: 14
size: NA
D: NA
V: TRBV13
J: TRBJ1-4

DNA: TGCGCCAGCAGCCAAGATGGACAGGGAAACTCGCAGTATTTT
CDR3: CASSQDGQGNSQYF
length: 14
size: many
D: TRBD1
V: TRBV4-3
J: TRBJ2-3

DNA: TGTGCCAGTAGTTCAGGGTGGACCTACGAGCAGTACTTC
CDR3: CASSSGWTYEQYF
length: 13
size: NA
D: NA
V: TRBV19
J: TRBJ2-7

DNA: TGTGCCAGCAGTGAGTCAGGCCGTGGTAACTATGGCTACACCTTC
CDR3: CASSESGRGNYGYTF
length: 15
size: NA
D: NA
V: TRBV2
J: TRBJ1-2

DNA: TGTGCCAGCAGTACGACAGCGCGCGAGACCCAGTACTTC
CDR3: CASSTTARETQYF
length: 13
size: few
D: NA
V: TRBV6-5
J: TRBJ2-5

DNA: TGCGCCAGCAGCCCATTTCCGGGACAGGGAAATTCACCCCTCCACTTT
CDR3: CASSPFPGQGNSPLHF
length: 16
size: few
D: TRBD1
V: TRBV5-1
J: TRBJ1-6

DNA: TGTGCCAGCAGCTTGACAACGACAGGCACCCTCAATCAGCCCCAGCATTTT
CDR3: CASSLTTTGTLNQPQHF
length: 17
size: NA
D: NA
V: TRBV5-5
J: TRBJ1-5

DNA: TGTGCCAGCAGGACAGGGAGCTACGAGCAGTACTTC
CDR3: CASRTGSYEQYF
length: 12
size: NA
D: TRBD1
V: TRBV6-1
J: TRBJ2-7